This T cell receptor (beta chain) was captured by sequencing in a study of blood T cell repertoires in COVID-19. About the study: COVID-19 samples, acute and convalescent, were from the United States, Italy and Spain.

Trimming shortened V by 5 bases and J by 5 bases, and 15 bases separated the two germline ends. The germline V gene encodes CDR1 MGHDK and CDR2 SYGVNS. The CDR3 is 14 residues long. Data came from immunoSEQ multiplex PCR; TCRdb stores just in-frame clones and leaves some out. The table has 210,000 or so clones, around nine tenths seen once. This clone was seen more than once but under ten times. Sequences were obtained from peripheral blood. This clonotype was obtained from a woman aged 55-70 years with acute or convalescent COVID-19. The rearrangement joins TRBV25-1 to TRBJ1-1, with unresolved D. The CDR3 DNA reads as TGTGCCAGCAGTTTGGGATATGGGGAGACTGAAGCTTTCTTT. It yields the protein CASSLGYGETEAFF.